The T cell receptor (beta chain) under discussion was sequenced for a study of blood T cell repertoires in COVID-19. Study information: Samples representing acute and convalescent COVID-19 were sourced from the United States, Italy and Spain.

CDR3 length equals 16 residues. In germline, CDR1 is MGHRA, CDR2 YSYEKL. V was clipped by 4 bases and J by 1 base, with 17 bases between them. How the authors handled the data: Reference gene primer amplification in the assay estimated nucleated cell counts. Sequencing was performed with immunoSEQ multiplex PCR; in TCRdb, only in-frame clones are kept and a portion is missing. V and J calls and clone size follow that table, whereas D and trimming were derived from the DNA. The data show about 270,000 clones, 84% seen once. The clonotype was recovered from a human donor in a cohort sampled during active COVID-19. Sequencing was carried out using peripheral blood. V and J are TRBV4-1 and TRBJ2-7; D may be TRBD1 (5 bases). The CDR3 DNA reads as TGCGCCAGCAGCCCACGTTCTTCGACAGATTCCTACGAGCAGTACTTC. The encoded protein is CASSPRSSTDSYEQYF.